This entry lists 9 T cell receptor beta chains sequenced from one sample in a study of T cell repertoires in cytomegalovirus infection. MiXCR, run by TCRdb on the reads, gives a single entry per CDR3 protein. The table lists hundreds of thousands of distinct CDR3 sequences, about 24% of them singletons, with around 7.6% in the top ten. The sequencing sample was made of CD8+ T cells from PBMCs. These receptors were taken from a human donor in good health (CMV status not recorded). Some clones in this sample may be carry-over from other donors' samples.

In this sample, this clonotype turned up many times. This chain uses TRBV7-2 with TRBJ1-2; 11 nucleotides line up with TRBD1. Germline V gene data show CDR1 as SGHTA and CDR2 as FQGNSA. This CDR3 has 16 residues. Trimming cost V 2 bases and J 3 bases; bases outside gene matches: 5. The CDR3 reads CASSLSPGQGDYGYTF. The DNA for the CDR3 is TGTGCCAGCAGCTTATCGCCGGGACAGGGGGACTATGGCTACACCTTC.

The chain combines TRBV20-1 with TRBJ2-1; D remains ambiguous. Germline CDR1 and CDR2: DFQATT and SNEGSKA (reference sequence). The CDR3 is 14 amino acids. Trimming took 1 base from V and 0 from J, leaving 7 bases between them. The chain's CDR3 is CSARGSSSYNEQFF. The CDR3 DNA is TGCAGTGCTAGAGGGTCAAGCTCCTACAATGAGCAGTTCTTC.

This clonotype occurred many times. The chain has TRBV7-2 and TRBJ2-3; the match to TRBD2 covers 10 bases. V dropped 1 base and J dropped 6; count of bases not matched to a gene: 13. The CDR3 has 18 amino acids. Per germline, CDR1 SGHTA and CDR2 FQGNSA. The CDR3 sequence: CASSLDPFERGGPDTQYF. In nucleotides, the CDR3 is TGTGCCAGCAGCTTAGACCCCTTTGAGCGGGGGGGCCCCGATACGCAGTATTTT.

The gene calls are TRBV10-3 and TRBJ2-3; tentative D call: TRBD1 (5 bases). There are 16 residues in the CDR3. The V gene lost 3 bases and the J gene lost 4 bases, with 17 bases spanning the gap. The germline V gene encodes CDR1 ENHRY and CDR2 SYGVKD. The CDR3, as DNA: TGTGCCATCAGTGAAAAACAGGACCGTGGGGCAGATACGCAGTATTTT. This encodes CAISEKQDRGADTQYF.

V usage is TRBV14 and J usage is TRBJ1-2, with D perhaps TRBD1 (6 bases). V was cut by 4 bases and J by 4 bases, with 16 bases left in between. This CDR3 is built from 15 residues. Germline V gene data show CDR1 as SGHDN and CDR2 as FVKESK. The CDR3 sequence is CASSPPGATRYGYTF. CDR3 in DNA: TGTGCCAGCAGCCCACCGGGGGCCACCCGCTATGGCTACACCTTC. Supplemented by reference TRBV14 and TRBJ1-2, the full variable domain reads EAGVTQFPSHSVIEKGQTVTLRCDPISGHDNLYWYRRVMGKEIKFLLHFVKESKQDESGMPNNRFLAERTGGTYSTLKVQPAELEDSGVYFCASSPPGATRYGYTFGSGTRLTVV.

The CDR3 bases are TGCAGCGTTGAGGGAATTGGGGACGCCCCTGAAAAACTGTTTTTT. Protein: CSVEGIGDAPEKLFF. The chain combines TRBV29-1 with TRBJ1-4; TRBD1 is a possible D gene (5 bases). V was pared by 3 bases and J by 7 bases, with 18 bases between. Germline CDR1 SQVTM, CDR2 ANQGSEA. The CDR3 is made up of 15 amino acids. Full variable domain (rest looked up from reference TRBV29-1 and TRBJ1-4): SAVISQKPSRDICQRGTSLTIQCQVDSQVTMMFWYRQQPGQSLTLIATANQGSEATYESGFVIDKFPISRPNLTFSTLTVSNMSPEDSSIYLCSVEGIGDAPEKLFFGSGTQLSVL.

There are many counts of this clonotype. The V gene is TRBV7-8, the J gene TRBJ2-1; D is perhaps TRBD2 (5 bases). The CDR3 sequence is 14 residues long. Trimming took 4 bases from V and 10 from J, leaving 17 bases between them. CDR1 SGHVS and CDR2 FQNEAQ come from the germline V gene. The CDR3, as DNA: TGTGCCAGCAGCTCGATTGAAAGAGGGATCGAGCAGTTCTTC. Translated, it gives CASSSIERGIEQFF.

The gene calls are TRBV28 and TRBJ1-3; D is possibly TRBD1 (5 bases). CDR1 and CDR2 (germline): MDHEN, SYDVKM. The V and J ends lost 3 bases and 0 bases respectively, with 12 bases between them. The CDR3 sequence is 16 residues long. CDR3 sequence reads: CASSFRGAPSGNTIYF. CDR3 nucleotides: TGTGCCAGCAGTTTTAGAGGGGCCCCCTCTGGAAACACCATATATTTT.

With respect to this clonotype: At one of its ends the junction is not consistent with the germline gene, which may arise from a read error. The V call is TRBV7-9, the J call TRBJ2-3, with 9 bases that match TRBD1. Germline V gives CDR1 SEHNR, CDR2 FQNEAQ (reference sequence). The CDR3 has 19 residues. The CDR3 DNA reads TGTGTCAGCAGCCCCCGGGACAGGGCTTTAAGGGCAGAAGGAGATACGCAGTATTTT. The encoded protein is CVSSPRDRALRAEGDTQYF.